Shown below are 17 T cell receptor beta chains from a single sample sequenced in a study of T cells after yellow fever vaccination. TCRdb passed the 5' RACE reads through MiXCR, listing each CDR3 protein once. The data contain tens of thousands of distinct CDR3 sequences, roughly 7.3% of them singletons. This specimen consisted of CD8+ T cells sorted from PBMCs, obtained 15 days after the yellow fever booster vaccination. These receptors were obtained from a man aged 25 to 40 who received the YFV17D yellow fever vaccine.

This clonotype was counted many times. The genes are TRBV7-2 and TRBJ2-7, with a possible D match to TRBD1 (5 bases). V was clipped by 4 bases and J by 2 bases, with 12 bases between them. Germline loops: CDR1 SGHTA, CDR2 FQGNSA. The CDR3 loop spans 14 amino acids. CDR3: CASSYQGRPYEQYF. The CDR3 nucleotides read TGTGCCAGCAGCTATCAGGGTCGCCCCTACGAGCAGTACTTC.

This clonotype was found many times. V is TRBV11-3 and J is TRBJ2-1; D is possibly TRBD1 (5 bases). The germline V and J ends were trimmed by 4 bases and 2 bases, with 12 bases remaining between them. The CDR3 consists of 15 residues. Germline V gene sequence: CDR1 SGHNT, CDR2 YENEEA. CDR3 region: CASSSQVDPYNEQFF. CDR3 coding DNA: TGTGCCAGCAGCTCACAGGTGGATCCCTACAATGAGCAGTTCTTC.

This clonotype was detected many times. This chain uses TRBV27 with TRBJ2-7; D may match TRBD1 or TRBD2 (6 bases each). Germline assignment: CDR1 MNHEY and CDR2 SMNVEV (reference sequence). The V gene lost 5 bases and the J gene lost 5 bases, with 22 bases spanning the gap. The CDR3 sequence is 16 residues long. CDR3 region: CASSMYSGASSHEQYF. In DNA form, the CDR3 reads TGTGCCAGCAGTATGTATTCGGGGGCGAGTTCCCACGAGCAGTACTTC.

This clonotype was observed a handful of times. The CDR3 reads CASSPFLSDTQYF. In nucleotides, the CDR3 is TGTGCCAGCAGCCCCTTCCTCTCAGATACGCAGTATTTT. The chain joins TRBV7-9 to TRBJ2-3, with D unresolved. The CDR3 is 13 amino acids. The germline CDR1 and CDR2 sequences are SEHNR and FQNEAQ (reference sequence). V was trimmed by 5 bases and J by 4 bases, leaving 10 bases between them.

This clonotype was found many times. The rearrangement uses TRBV7-2 and TRBJ2-2; D is possibly TRBD2 (5 bases). Trimming removed 0 bases at V and 3 bases at J, with 11 bases between. The germline CDR1 and CDR2 sequences are SGHTA and FQGNSA. This CDR3 contains 16 residues. The CDR3 region is CASSLASLAHTGELFF. CDR3 sequence (DNA): TGTGCCAGCAGCTTAGCTTCGCTAGCCCACACCGGGGAGCTGTTTTTT. Looking up the rest from reference TRBV7-2 and TRBJ2-2 gives the full variable domain: GAGVSQSPSNKVTEKGKDVELRCDPISGHTALYWYRQSLGQGLEFLIYFQGNSAPDKSGLPSDRFSAERTGGSVSTLTIQRTQQEDSAVYLCASSLASLAHTGELFFGEGSRLTVL.

The chain has TRBV9 and TRBJ2-7; TRBD2 aligns across 7 bases. V gave up 0 bases and J gave up 3 bases; unmatched junction bases: 6. There are 15 residues in the CDR3. CDR1 is SGDLS, CDR2 YYNGEE, per germline. The CDR3: CASSVGREGIYEQYF. CDR3 DNA: TGTGCCAGCAGCGTAGGCAGGGAGGGAATCTACGAGCAGTACTTC.

This clonotype was seen a single time. The rearrangement joins TRBV5-6 to TRBJ1-2; tentative D call: TRBD1 (5 bases). V lost 4 bases to trimming and J lost 0 bases, with 10 bases between them. The CDR3 contains 14 residues. CDR1 is SGHDT and CDR2 is YYEEEE in the germline V gene. CDR3 residues: CASSPRGANYGYTF. Written as DNA, the CDR3 is TGTGCCAGCAGCCCCCGGGGGGCTAACTATGGCTACACCTTC.

As for this clonotype: Given a much more abundant clone one base away, this may be a read error. V usage is TRBV6-2 or TRBV6-3 and J usage is TRBJ2-7; the D gene is possibly TRBD2 (5 bases). This CDR3 has 12 amino acids. Germline V CDR1 and CDR2: MNHEY, SVGEGT. The V end was cut by 7 bases, the J end by 4 bases, with 11 bases between. CDR3: CASTPGLYEQYF. The CDR3, as DNA: TGTGCCAGCACCCCGGGGTTGTACGAGCAGTACTTC.

This clonotype was picked up many times. This chain joins TRBV4-2 and TRBJ2-1; D is possibly TRBD1 or TRBD2 (5 bases each). The CDR3 has 17 amino acids. Trimming removed 0 bases at V and 2 bases at J, with 14 bases between. The germline gives CDR1 LGHNA, CDR2 YNFKEQ. The CDR3 is CASSQDHGGATYNEQFF. CDR3 nucleotide sequence: TGTGCCAGCAGCCAAGATCATGGGGGAGCTACCTACAATGAGCAGTTCTTC.

This clonotype was counted at least ten times. V is TRBV19 and J is TRBJ2-2; 10 bases are shared with TRBD2. The CDR3 totals 16 residues. The germline CDR1 and CDR2 sequences are LNHDA and SQIVND (reference sequence). V lost 3 bases to trimming and J lost 7 bases; unmatched junction nucleotides: 8. CDR3 region: CASSIALAGVNGELFF. The CDR3 nucleotides read TGTGCCAGTAGTATTGCGCTAGCGGGAGTTAACGGGGAGCTGTTTTTT. Full variable domain (missing parts from reference TRBV19 and TRBJ2-2): DGGITQSPKYLFRKEGQNVTLSCEQNLNHDAMYWYRQDPGQGLRLIYYSQIVNDFQKGDIAEGYSVSREKKESFPLTVTSAQKNPTAFYLCASSIALAGVNGELFFGEGSRLTVL.

This clonotype was counted at least ten times. The rearrangement links TRBV11-2 to TRBJ2-7; unclear D gene. Trimming took 1 base from V and 2 from J, leaving 6 bases between them. CDR3 length equals 13 residues. Germline V CDR1 and CDR2: SGHAT, FQNNGV. CDR3: CASSLARPYEQYF. CDR3 sequence (DNA): TGTGCCAGCAGCTTAGCCAGACCCTACGAGCAGTACTTC. The entire variable domain, with the rest obtained from reference TRBV11-2 and TRBJ2-7, is as follows: EAGVAQSPRYKIIEKRQSVAFWCNPISGHATLYWYQQILGQGPKLLIQFQNNGVVDDSQLPKDRFSAERLKGVDSTLKIQPAKLEDSAVYLCASSLARPYEQYFGPGTRLTVT.

The chain employs TRBV4-1 and TRBJ1-2; TRBD1 aligns across 8 bases. Germline V CDR1 and CDR2: MGHRA, YSYEKL. J was trimmed by 5 bases and V by 4 bases; bases with no gene match: 6. The CDR3 spans 14 residues. The CDR3 protein is CASSRPQGGYGYTF. CDR3 DNA: TGCGCCAGCAGCCGTCCACAGGGGGGATATGGCTACACCTTC.

This clonotype was seen ten or more times. The rearrangement joins TRBV27 to TRBJ2-7; D is perhaps TRBD2 (6 bases). The V gene lost 3 bases and the J gene lost 0 bases, with 12 bases spanning the gap. Looked up from germline, CDR1 is MNHEY and CDR2 is SMNVEV (reference sequence). CDR3 length: 15 residues. CDR3 amino acids: CASSFFRGSSYEQYF. DNA of the CDR3: TGTGCCAGCAGTTTCTTCCGGGGGAGCTCCTACGAGCAGTACTTC.

This clonotype appeared many times. V and J are TRBV5-5 and TRBJ2-2, with D possibly TRBD1 on 7 matching bases. The CDR3 sequence is 15 residues long. Germline values: CDR1 SGHKS, CDR2 YYEKEE (reference sequence). V lost 2 bases, J lost 2 bases, and 10 bases lay in between. The CDR3 loop is CASSFGGGNTGELFF. The CDR3, as DNA: TGTGCCAGCAGCTTTGGAGGGGGCAACACCGGGGAGCTGTTTTTT. Full variable domain (rest looked up from reference TRBV5-5 and TRBJ2-2): DAGVTQSPTHLIKTRGQQVTLRCSPISGHKSVSWYQQVLGQGPQFIFQYYEKEERGRGNFPDRFSARQFPNYSSELNVNALLLGDSALYLCASSFGGGNTGELFFGEGSRLTVL.

At least ten counts were recorded for this clonotype. This chain connects TRBV28 to TRBJ2-1; tentatively, D is TRBD1 or TRBD2 (6 bases each). Germline-derived CDR1 and CDR2 are MDHEN and SYDVKM. The CDR3 extends over 20 amino acids. V lost 6 bases and J 3 bases, leaving 30 bases between the germline ends. The CDR3 bases are TGTGCCAGCAGCCTTACATCCCCCTTGGGGGCCGGGGGTTTCTACAATGAGCAGTTCTTC. Translation: CASSLTSPLGAGGFYNEQFF.

There are many counts of this clonotype. The chain couples TRBV3-1 to TRBJ2-7; 10 positions match TRBD2. The CDR3 loop spans 15 amino acids. The V segment lost 1 base and the J segment 3 bases; nucleotides outside the gene matches: 3. In germline, CDR1 is LGHDT, CDR2 YNNKEL (reference sequence). CDR3 protein: CASSQGASGGYEQYF. The CDR3 DNA reads as TGTGCCAGCAGCCAAGGGGCTAGCGGGGGCTACGAGCAGTACTTC.

The sample holds many counts of this clonotype. The rearrangement joins TRBV7-9 to TRBJ1-4; 9 nucleotides align to TRBD1. This CDR3 is 15 amino acids long. Germline values: CDR1 SEHNR, CDR2 FQNEAQ (reference sequence). Trimming cost V 5 bases and J 7 bases; bases outside gene matches: 8. The chain's CDR3 is CASSPSQGAREKLFF. CDR3 nucleotides: TGTGCCAGCAGCCCTTCACAGGGGGCCCGTGAAAAACTGTTTTTT.